The 19 T cell receptor beta chains given below trace back to one sample, sequenced in a study of OX40 agonist ivuxolimab in advanced cancers. Produced via immunoSEQ multiplex PCR; TCRdb's table is partial and in-frame only. The table lists about 62,000 clones, 85% to 95% of them singletons, with 13% in the top ten. Material: CD4+ or CD8+ T cells sorted from blood, obtained in a trial of the OX40 agonist ivuxolimab. The origin of the receptors is an adult with an advanced solid tumor such as melanoma, head and neck, liver or kidney cancer.

The chain links TRBV2 to TRBJ1-1; D is unresolved. Trimming stripped 6 bases from V and 0 bases from J, with 20 bases between. Germline V gene sequence: CDR1 SNHLY, CDR2 FYNNEI. The CDR3 is made up of 17 amino acids. The CDR3 DNA reads as TGTGCCAGCAGAGTGACGCCCCTCCAGGTGATGAACACTGAAGCTTTCTTT. Amino acid sequence: CASRVTPLQVMNTEAFF.

The chain uses TRBV30 and TRBJ1-4, with TRBD1 identical over 7 bases. In germline, CDR1 is GTSNPN, CDR2 SVGIG (reference sequence). The trim removed 0 bases at V and 1 base at J, leaving 2 bases unmatched. The CDR3 has 15 residues. The CDR3 protein is CAWSVTGETNEKLFF. DNA of the CDR3: TGTGCCTGGAGTGTTACAGGGGAAACTAATGAAAAACTGTTTTTT.

A single count supports this clone. The gene calls are TRBV30 and TRBJ2-1; 7 positions agree with TRBD2. With 0 bases clipped from V and 2 bases from J, the junction kept 4 bases outside the gene matches. This CDR3 has 15 amino acids. Germline assignment: CDR1 GTSNPN and CDR2 SVGIG (reference sequence). The CDR3 DNA is TGTGCCTGGAGTGTCGGGGGGACCCCCTACAATGAGCAGTTCTTC. Translating gives CAWSVGGTPYNEQFF. Full variable domain (missing parts from reference TRBV30 and TRBJ2-1): SQTIHQWPATLVQPVGSPLSLECTVEGTSNPNLYWYRQAAGRGLQLLFYSVGIGQISSEVPQNLSASRPQDRQFILSSKKLLLSDSGFYLCAWSVGGTPYNEQFFGPGTRLTVL.

This chain uses TRBV7-9 with TRBJ1-5, with TRBD1 matching 8 bases. This CDR3 is built from 17 residues. V was clipped by 5 bases and J by 2 bases; unmatched bases: 11. In germline, CDR1 is SEHNR, CDR2 FQNEAQ (reference sequence). CDR3: CASSRMTGDRGNQPQHF. CDR3 DNA: TGTGCCAGCAGCCGAATGACAGGGGATCGGGGCAATCAGCCCCAGCATTTT. Full variable domain (outside the CDR3, taken from reference TRBV7-9 and TRBJ1-5): DTGVSQNPRHKITKRGQNVTFRCDPISEHNRLYWYRQTLGQGPEFLTYFQNEAQLEKSRLLSDRFSAERPKGSFSTLEIQRTEQGDSAMYLCASSRMTGDRGNQPQHFGDGTRLSIL.

This clone occurred a few times. The gene calls are TRBV6-5 and TRBJ1-6, with D perhaps matching TRBD1 (6 bases). CDR1 and CDR2 (germline): MNHEY, SVGAGI. The V gene lost 7 bases and the J gene lost 9 bases, with 10 bases spanning the gap. This CDR3 has 12 amino acids. In DNA, the CDR3 is TGTGCCAGCACCATGGGGGCTTCACCCCTCCACTTT. Translating gives CASTMGASPLHF.

V usage is TRBV27 and J usage is TRBJ1-2; D is uncertain. Per germline, CDR1 MNHEY and CDR2 SMNVEV (reference sequence). The CDR3 is made up of 13 amino acids. Trimming removed 3 bases at V and 4 bases at J, with 9 bases between. CDR3 in amino acids: CASSLEGFYGYTF. DNA of the CDR3: TGTGCCAGCAGTTTGGAAGGTTTCTATGGCTACACCTTC.

The chain recombines TRBV6-5 with TRBJ1-2; TRBD1 is a possible D gene (6 bases). V dropped 2 bases and J dropped 6 bases, with 10 bases sitting between them. Per the germline V gene, CDR1 is MNHEY and CDR2 is SVGAGI. This CDR3 is 13 amino acids long. The chain's CDR3 is CASSYPTGNGYTF. CDR3 sequence (DNA): TGTGCCAGCAGTTACCCCACAGGGAATGGCTACACCTTC.

The V call is TRBV14, the J call TRBJ2-7; the D gene is possibly TRBD2 (5 bases). The V and J ends lost 1 base and 3 bases respectively, with 13 bases between them. CDR1 and CDR2 from the germline V gene are SGHDN and FVKESK. The CDR3 length is 15 residues. CDR3 in DNA: TGTGCCAGCAGCCAAGCGGGGTCCCCTTACTACGAGCAGTACTTC. This codes for CASSQAGSPYYEQYF.

This chain uses TRBV27 with TRBJ1-4; possibly TRBD1 for D (5 bases). The germline V and J ends were trimmed by 8 bases and 8 bases, with 15 bases remaining between them. The germline CDR1 and CDR2 sequences are MNHEY and SMNVEV (reference sequence). The CDR3 contains 13 residues. For the CDR3, the DNA is TGTGCCAGCGCCGAGTTGGGGGAGGAAAAACTGTTTTTT. Its translation is CASAELGEEKLFF.

A single count supports this clone. This chain connects TRBV6-5 to TRBJ1-5; 10 positions match TRBD1. This CDR3 spans 15 amino acids. Trimming took 5 bases from V and 6 from J; bases not matched to a gene: 7. CDR1 and CDR2 from the germline V gene are MNHEY and SVGAGI. This CDR3 is CASSPLTGGFQPQHF. DNA for the CDR3: TGTGCCAGCAGTCCCTTGACAGGGGGCTTTCAGCCCCAGCATTTT.

This chain links TRBV9 with TRBJ2-2, with a possible D match to TRBD2 (5 bases). The V end lost 7 bases, the J end lost 0 bases, and 10 bases lay between the germline ends. This CDR3 contains 14 residues. Germline CDR1 reads SGDLS; CDR2 reads YYNGEE. The CDR3 is CASGRAANTGELFF. The DNA for the CDR3 is TGTGCCAGCGGGCGGGCGGCGAACACCGGGGAGCTGTTTTTT.

The rearrangement uses TRBV10-2 and TRBJ2-7; D is unresolved. The CDR3 length is 15 residues. Germline V gene data show CDR1 as WSHSY and CDR2 as SAAADI. V gave up 2 bases and J gave up 3 bases, with 14 bases separating them. CDR3 sequence reads: CASSEQAVSYYEQYF. The CDR3, as DNA: TGCGCCAGCAGTGAGCAGGCGGTTTCGTACTACGAGCAGTACTTC.

The V gene is TRBV2, the J gene TRBJ2-7; D may be TRBD2 (5 bases). This CDR3 spans 14 amino acids. Germline V gene data show CDR1 as SNHLY and CDR2 as FYNNEI. The ends were cut back, 5 bases at V and 0 bases at J, with 11 bases in the middle. CDR3: CASSLASGSYEQYF. Here the CDR3 DNA reads TGTGCCAGCAGTTTAGCGTCAGGCTCCTACGAGCAGTACTTC.

The J gene is TRBJ2-7, the V gene TRBV10-3; 8 nucleotides line up with TRBD1. The germline V gene has CDR1 ENHRY and CDR2 SYGVKD. The CDR3 loop spans 15 amino acids. After removal of 5 bases from V and 1 base from J, the junction contained 7 bases not matched to a gene. The CDR3 loop reads CAISTTGGNSYEQYF. In DNA form, the CDR3 reads TGTGCCATCAGTACTACAGGGGGGAATTCCTACGAGCAGTACTTC.

This sequence joins TRBV6-1 and TRBJ2-7, with 7 bases lining up with TRBD1. The CDR3 has 13 residues. Germline V lookup: CDR1 MNHNS, CDR2 SASEGT. Trimming removed 5 bases from V and 2 bases from J; junction bases left unmatched: 3. The CDR3 DNA reads TGTGCCAGCAGTACGGGACAGACCTACGAGCAGTACTTC. Residues: CASSTGQTYEQYF.

CDR3 loop: CASSQFRDMDRSQHF. The DNA for the CDR3 is TGCGCCAGCAGCCAATTTCGGGACATGGACAGGTCCCAGCATTTT. The chain couples TRBV4-1 to TRBJ1-5; TRBD1 matches at 7 bases. In germline, CDR1 is MGHRA, CDR2 YSYEKL. With 2 bases clipped from V and 11 bases from J, the junction kept 12 bases outside the gene matches. The CDR3 runs to 15 residues.

The V and J genes are TRBV19 and TRBJ1-1; D not resolved. CDR1 LNHDA and CDR2 SQIVND come from the germline V gene (reference sequence). This CDR3 is built from 11 residues. V shed 7 bases and J shed 9 bases, with 12 bases lying between them. The CDR3 reads CASNIESQAFF. For the CDR3, the DNA is TGTGCCAGTAACATCGAGTCGCAAGCTTTCTTT.

The rearrangement uses TRBV5-6 and TRBJ2-1; 10 nucleotides agree with TRBD1. V was pared by 1 base and J by 5 bases, with 6 bases of the junction left unmatched. CDR3 size: 16 residues. Germline CDR1 and CDR2: SGHDT and YYEEEE. The CDR3 spells CASSLPGQGIHNEQFF. Here the CDR3 DNA reads TGTGCCAGCAGCTTGCCGGGACAGGGGATACACAATGAGCAGTTCTTC.

The V and J genes are TRBV6-1 and TRBJ1-5; D is undetermined. This CDR3 has 15 amino acids. The germline V gene encodes CDR1 MNHNS and CDR2 SASEGT. The V end was cut by 1 base, the J end by 0 bases, with 7 bases between. The CDR3 loop reads CASSEEEGSNQPQHF. The CDR3 nucleotides read TGTGCCAGCAGTGAAGAGGAAGGTAGCAATCAGCCCCAGCATTTT.